The rows below give T cell receptor beta chains drawn from one sample of a study of cytomegalovirus exposure and HLA in healthy donors. Sequencing used immunoSEQ multiplex PCR; TCRdb keeps in-frame clones, though not all of them. Of tens of thousands of clones in the sample, more than 90% were seen once. The specimen was PBMCs. The origin of the receptors is a man aged 18-30 years in good health and CMV-seronegative. CDR3s include the opening cysteine and the closing phenylalanine or tryptophan. Fields, in order: J gene, V gene, D gene, clone size, CDR3 DNA, CDR3 protein. A D gene is named only where the DNA matches it firmly. The size field is filled for only some rows; it gives once, few, many or a size class.

>TRBJ2-5|TRBV2|-|-
TGTGCCAGCAACTTACAAGAGACCCAGTACTTC
CASNLQETQYF
>TRBJ1-1|TRBV28|-|-
TGTGCCAGCAGTTTAGCGGGCAGGAACTCGAACACTGAAGCTTTCTTT
CASSLAGRNSNTEAFF
>TRBJ2-3|TRBV6-5|-|-
TGTGCCAGCAGTTACGCGACTAGTACAGATACGCAGTATTTT
CASSYATSTDTQYF
>TRBJ1-5|TRBV28|-|-
TGTGCCAGCAGTAGGGGCAGTCAGCCCCAGCATTTT
CASSRGSQPQHF
>TRBJ2-1|TRBV7-3|TRBD2|-
TGTGCCAGCAGCCCCGTAGCGGGAGATGCCTACAATGAGCAGTTCTTC
CASSPVAGDAYNEQFF
>TRBJ2-1|TRBV2|TRBD1|-
TGTGCCAGCACCGCCGACAGGGTGGACAATGAGCAGTTCTTC
CASTADRVDNEQFF
>TRBJ2-5|TRBV6-5|TRBD2|-
TGTGCCAGCAGGCACACTAGCGGGATAGAGACCCAGTACTTC
CASRHTSGIETQYF
>TRBJ2-7|TRBV14|TRBD2|once
TGTGCCAGCAGCCGTAGCGGGATTGCCTACGAGCAGTACTTC
CASSRSGIAYEQYF
>TRBJ2-6|TRBV19|-|-
TGTGCCAGTAGTCCCGGGTCTGGGGCCAACGTCCTGACTTTC
CASSPGSGANVLTF
>TRBJ2-1|TRBV28|-|-
TGTGCCAGCAGTACAACGATCAGGGTGAGCTCCTACAATGAGCAGTTCTTC
CASSTTIRVSSYNEQFF
>TRBJ1-1|TRBV7-9|TRBD1|once
TGTGCCAGCAGGGACAGGACCACGAACACTGAAGCTTTCTTT
CASRDRTTNTEAFF
>TRBJ1-2|TRBV5-1|TRBD1|-
TGCGCCAGCAGCTTGGACAGGGGGCCTGATGGCTACACCTTC
CASSLDRGPDGYTF
>TRBJ2-3|TRBV7-6|TRBD2|-
TGTGCCAGCAGACCTAGCGGAACAGATACGCAGTATTTT
CASRPSGTDTQYF
>TRBJ2-6|TRBV18|-|once
TGTGCCAGCTCACCACCGAGTTCCACTCATCATATTTCTGGGGCCAACGTCCTGACTTTC
CASSPPSSTHHISGANVLTF
>TRBJ2-3|TRBV27|-|once
TGTGCCAGCAGTTTATCGATCCTTGGAGGGGCCGATAGCACAGATACGCAGTATTTT
CASSLSILGGADSTDTQYF
>TRBJ2-7|TRBV5-1|TRBD1|-
TGCGCCAGCAGCTCCAGATTCGGACAGGGCTACGAGCAGTACTTC
CASSSRFGQGYEQYF
>TRBJ2-3|TRBV12-5|TRBD1|-
TGTGCTAGTGGTGGCCAGGGGGCCCCACAAAGCACAGATACGCAGTATTTT
CASGGQGAPQSTDTQYF
>TRBJ1-4|TRBV11-2|TRBD1|-
TGTGCCAGCAGCTTTGGCGGTTGGGGACAGGGTTATGAAAAACTGTTTTTT
CASSFGGWGQGYEKLFF
>TRBJ2-1|TRBV7-8|-|-
TGTGCCAGCAGCAGGGGCCCCGTGGATGAGCAGTTCTTC
CASSRGPVDEQFF
>TRBJ2-3|TRBV11-3|TRBD2|once
TGTGCCAGCAGCTTAGTGATAGGCGGGAGTATTGGGGATACGCAGTATTTT
CASSLVIGGSIGDTQYF
>TRBJ2-1|TRBV29-1|-|-
TGCAGCGTAATCAGGTTATACAATGAGCAGTTCTTC
CSVIRLYNEQFF
>TRBJ1-2|TRBV10-3|-|-
TGTGCCATCAGCCTAGAGTTGACAGATGGCTACACCTTC
CAISLELTDGYTF
>TRBJ1-1|TRBV27|-|-
TGTGCCAGCAGTTACCGCGGGTCGGACACTGAAGCTTTCTTT
CASSYRGSDTEAFF
>TRBJ2-7|TRBV28|TRBD1|-
TGTGCCAGCAGTTCACTCCGGGACAGGGGTTACGAGCAGTACTTC
CASSSLRDRGYEQYF
>TRBJ1-5|TRBV28|TRBD1|-
TGTGCCAGCAGACGTGGGACAGGGCAGCATCAGCCCCAGCATTTT
CASRRGTGQHQPQHF
>TRBJ2-7|TRBV19|-|-
TGTGCCAGTAGTATAGGGCGGGACAGCTACGAGCAGTACTTC
CASSIGRDSYEQYF
>TRBJ2-1|TRBV7-2|TRBD2|-
TGTGCCAGCAGCTTAGGGACTAGCGGGAGAGGACTGTTCTTC
CASSLGTSGRGLFF
>TRBJ1-2|TRBV6-1|-|-
TGTGCCAGCAGTGAAGTGTTGGGCAGGGTAAACTATGGCTACACCTTC
CASSEVLGRVNYGYTF
>TRBJ1-2|TRBV27|TRBD1|-
TGTGCCAGCAGCCCGACAGGGGTGTCGGGCTACACCTTC
CASSPTGVSGYTF
>TRBJ2-2|TRBV4-3|-|-
TGCGCCAGCAGCCAAGATGCAGGGTTGAGGACCGGGGAGCTGTTTTTT
CASSQDAGLRTGELFF
>TRBJ1-2|TRBV4-3|TRBD1|-
TGCGCCAGCAGCCAATCCTATCGGGGACAGGGCATCTATGGCTACACCTTC
CASSQSYRGQGIYGYTF
>TRBJ1-2|TRBV25-1|TRBD1|-
TGTGCCAGCAGCATACCGGGACAGTCTTATGGCTACACCTTC
CASSIPGQSYGYTF